This entry concerns a single T cell receptor beta chain. There are 15 residues in the CDR3. With 5 bases clipped from V and 2 bases from J, the junction kept 8 bases outside the gene matches. Germline V gene lookup returns CDR1 SSHAT and CDR2 FNYEAQ (reference sequence). Clones were read by immunoSEQ multiplex PCR, and TCRdb kept only the in-frame ones, dropping some. The sample consists of hundreds of thousands of clones, roughly 95% of them appearing once. This sample was taken from a study of shared clonotypes between healthy human individuals. This receptor was obtained from a woman in her 30s in good health. Sequencing was performed on naive CD4+ T cells sorted from blood. Subset indicated: CD45RA+ positively selected. The chain is built from TRBV7-7 and TRBJ2-5; 7 bases fit TRBD2. DNA of the CDR3: TGTGCCAGCAGCCCGGGGGGTAGCGCGCAAGAGACCCAGTACTTC. Translated, it gives CASSPGGSAQETQYF.